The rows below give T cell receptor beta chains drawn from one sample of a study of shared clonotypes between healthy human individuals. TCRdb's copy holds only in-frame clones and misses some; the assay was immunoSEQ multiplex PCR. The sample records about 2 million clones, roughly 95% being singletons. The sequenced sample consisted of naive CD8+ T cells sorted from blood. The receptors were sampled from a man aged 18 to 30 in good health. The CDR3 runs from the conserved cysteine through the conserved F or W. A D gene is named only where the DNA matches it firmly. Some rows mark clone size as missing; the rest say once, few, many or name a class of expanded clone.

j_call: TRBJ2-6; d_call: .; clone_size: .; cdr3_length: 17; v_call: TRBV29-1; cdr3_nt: TGCAGCGTTGAAGTATATACGCCCACGGGGGGGGCCAACGTCCTGACTTTC; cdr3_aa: CSVEVYTPTGGANVLTF
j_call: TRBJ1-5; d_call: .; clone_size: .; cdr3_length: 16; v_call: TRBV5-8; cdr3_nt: TGTGCCAGCAGCTTGGGGTCGGACGGAATAGGTCAGCCCCAGCATTTT; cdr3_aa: CASSLGSDGIGQPQHF
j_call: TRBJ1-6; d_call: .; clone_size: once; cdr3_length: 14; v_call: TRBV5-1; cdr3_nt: TGCGCCAGCGGCGAAGCGGATTATAATTCACCCCTCCACTTT; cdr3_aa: CASGEADYNSPLHF
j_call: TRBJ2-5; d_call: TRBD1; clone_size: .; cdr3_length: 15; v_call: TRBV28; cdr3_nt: TGTGCCAGCAGTTCCCGGACAGGGAGAGGAGAGACCCAGTACTTC; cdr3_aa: CASSSRTGRGETQYF
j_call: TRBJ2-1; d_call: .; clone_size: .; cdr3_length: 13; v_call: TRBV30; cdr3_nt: TGTGCCTGGACGGACTGGCGGAGCGATGAGCAGTTCTTC; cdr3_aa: CAWTDWRSDEQFF
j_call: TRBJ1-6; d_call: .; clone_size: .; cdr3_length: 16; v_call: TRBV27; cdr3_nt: TGTGCCAGCAGTTTGTTGAATCCAAAGGGTAATTCACCCCTCCACTTT; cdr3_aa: CASSLLNPKGNSPLHF
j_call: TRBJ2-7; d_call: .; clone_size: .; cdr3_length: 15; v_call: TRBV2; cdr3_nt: TGTGCCAGCGGGGGCCCTGGGCAGAGTCCCTACGAGCAGTACTTC; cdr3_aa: CASGGPGQSPYEQYF
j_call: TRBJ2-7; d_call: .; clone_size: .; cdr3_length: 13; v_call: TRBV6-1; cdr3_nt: TGTGCCAGCACCCGCCAGGGAACCTACGAGCAGTACTTC; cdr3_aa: CASTRQGTYEQYF
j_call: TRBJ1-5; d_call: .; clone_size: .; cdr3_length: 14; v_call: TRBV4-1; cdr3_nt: TGCGCCAGCAGCCAAGGGGCTTCGAATCAGCCCCAGCATTTT; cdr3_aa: CASSQGASNQPQHF
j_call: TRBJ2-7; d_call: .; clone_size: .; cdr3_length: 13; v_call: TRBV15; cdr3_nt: TGTGCCACCTCTCAGGGGCATGGCTACGAGCAGTACTTC; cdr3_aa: CATSQGHGYEQYF
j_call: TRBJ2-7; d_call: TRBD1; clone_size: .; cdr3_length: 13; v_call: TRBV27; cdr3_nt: TGTGCCAGCAGGCCGGGACAGGGCTCCGAGCAGTACTTC; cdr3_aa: CASRPGQGSEQYF
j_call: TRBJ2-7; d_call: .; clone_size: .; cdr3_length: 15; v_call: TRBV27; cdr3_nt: TGTGCCAGCAGTTTATCCGGGACACCGCGTTACGAGCAGTACTTC; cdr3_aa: CASSLSGTPRYEQYF
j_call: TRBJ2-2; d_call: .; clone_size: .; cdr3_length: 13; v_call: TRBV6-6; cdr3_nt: TGTGCCAGCAGTTACTCGTTTTCCGGGGAGCTGTTTTTT; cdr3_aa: CASSYSFSGELFF
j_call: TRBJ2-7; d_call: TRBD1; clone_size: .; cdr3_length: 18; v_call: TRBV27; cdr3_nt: TGTGCCAGCAGACTCAGTGGGACAGCGAATACGTACTCCTACGAGCAGTACTTC; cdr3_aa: CASRLSGTANTYSYEQYF
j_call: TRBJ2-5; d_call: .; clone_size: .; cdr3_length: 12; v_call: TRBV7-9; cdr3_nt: TGTGCCAGCAGCCGAATGGGGAAGGCCCAGTACTTC; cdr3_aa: CASSRMGKAQYF
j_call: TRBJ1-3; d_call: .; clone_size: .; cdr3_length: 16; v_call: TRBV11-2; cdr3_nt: TGTGCCAGCAGCCCTAGTGGGGCGGGGGACGGAAACACCATATATTTT; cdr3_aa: CASSPSGAGDGNTIYF
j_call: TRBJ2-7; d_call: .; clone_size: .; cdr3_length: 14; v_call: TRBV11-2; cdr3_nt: TGTGCCAGCAGCTTAGTAGAGGGCAGCTACGAGCAGTACTTC; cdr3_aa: CASSLVEGSYEQYF
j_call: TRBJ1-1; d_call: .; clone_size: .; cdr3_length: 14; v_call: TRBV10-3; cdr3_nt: TGTGCCACCACCCCGACGGGGGTAACGACTGAAGCTTTCTTT; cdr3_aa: CATTPTGVTTEAFF
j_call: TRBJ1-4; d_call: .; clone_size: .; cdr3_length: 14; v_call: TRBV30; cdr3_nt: TGTGCCTGGAGTGTCGCAGCCCTTAATGAAAAACTGTTTTTT; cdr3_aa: CAWSVAALNEKLFF
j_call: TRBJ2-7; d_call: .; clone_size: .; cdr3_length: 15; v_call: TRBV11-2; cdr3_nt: TGTGCCAGCAGCTTAGATCTTGAAGCTACCTACGAGCAGTACTTC; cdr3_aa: CASSLDLEATYEQYF
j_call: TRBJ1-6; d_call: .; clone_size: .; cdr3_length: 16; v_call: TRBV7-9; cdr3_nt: TGTGCCAGCAGCTCTACGGGGGGAGCCTATAATTCACCCCTCCACTTT; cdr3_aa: CASSSTGGAYNSPLHF
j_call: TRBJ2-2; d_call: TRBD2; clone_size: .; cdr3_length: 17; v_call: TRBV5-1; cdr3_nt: TGCGCCAGCAGCTTGGATGGACTAGCGGGAGAAACCGGGGAGCTGTTTTTT; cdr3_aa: CASSLDGLAGETGELFF
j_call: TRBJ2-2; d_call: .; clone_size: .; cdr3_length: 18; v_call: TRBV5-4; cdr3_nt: TGTGCCAGCAGCCCTAAAATCACGGACCGAACTAACACCGGGGAGCTGTTTTTT; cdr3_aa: CASSPKITDRTNTGELFF
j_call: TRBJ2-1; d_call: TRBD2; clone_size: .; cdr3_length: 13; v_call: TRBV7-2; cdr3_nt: TGTGCCAGCAGCCAGCGGGGGGCCGATGAGCAGTTCTTC; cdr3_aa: CASSQRGADEQFF
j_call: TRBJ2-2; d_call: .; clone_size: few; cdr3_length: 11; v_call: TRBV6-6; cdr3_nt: TGTGCCAGCCTGGGAACCGGGGAGCTGTTTTTT; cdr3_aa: CASLGTGELFF
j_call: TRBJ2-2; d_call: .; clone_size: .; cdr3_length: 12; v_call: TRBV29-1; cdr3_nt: TGCAGCGTTTTAACCCCGGCCGGGGAGCTGTTTTTT; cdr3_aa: CSVLTPAGELFF
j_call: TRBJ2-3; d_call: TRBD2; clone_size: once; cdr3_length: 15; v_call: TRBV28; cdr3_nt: TGTGCCAGCAGGACTAGCGGGGGCCGCACAGATACGCAGTATTTT; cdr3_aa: CASRTSGGRTDTQYF
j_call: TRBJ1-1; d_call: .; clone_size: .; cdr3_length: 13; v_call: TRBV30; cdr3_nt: TGTGCCTGGACTCCAGGGGAGAGCACTGAAGCTTTCTTT; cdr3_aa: CAWTPGESTEAFF
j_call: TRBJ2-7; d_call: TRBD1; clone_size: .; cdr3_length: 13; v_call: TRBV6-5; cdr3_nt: TGTGCCAGCAGCGACAGGGGACCCTACGAGCAGTACTTC; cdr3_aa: CASSDRGPYEQYF
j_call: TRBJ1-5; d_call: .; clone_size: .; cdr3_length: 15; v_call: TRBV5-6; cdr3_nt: TGTGCCAGCAGTCTGGGGAGCGGCCCGAATCAGCCCCAGCATTTT; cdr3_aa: CASSLGSGPNQPQHF
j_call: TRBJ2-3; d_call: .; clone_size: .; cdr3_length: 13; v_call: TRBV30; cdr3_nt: TGTGCCTGGACCACAGGGAACACAGATACGCAGTATTTT; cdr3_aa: CAWTTGNTDTQYF
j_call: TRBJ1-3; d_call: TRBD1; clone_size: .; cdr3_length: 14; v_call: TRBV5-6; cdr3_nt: TGTGCCAGCAGCTTCGGACAGGGTGGAAACACCATATATTTT; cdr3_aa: CASSFGQGGNTIYF
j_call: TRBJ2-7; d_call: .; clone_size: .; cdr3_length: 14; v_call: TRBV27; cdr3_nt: TGTGCCAGCAGTTTTCTACAGGGGAGGTTTGAGCAGTACTTC; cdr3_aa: CASSFLQGRFEQYF
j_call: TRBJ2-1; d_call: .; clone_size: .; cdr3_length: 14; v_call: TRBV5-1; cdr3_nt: TGCGCCAGCAGCTTGGCGGTTGGAGGAAGGGAGCAGTTCTTC; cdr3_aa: CASSLAVGGREQFF
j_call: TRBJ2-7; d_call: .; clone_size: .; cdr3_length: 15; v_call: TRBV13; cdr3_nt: TGTGCCAGCAGCTCCGGAGGAGGATATGAGTACGAGCAGTACTTC; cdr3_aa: CASSSGGGYEYEQYF
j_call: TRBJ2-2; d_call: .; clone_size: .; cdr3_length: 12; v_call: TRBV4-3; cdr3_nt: TGCGCCAGCAGCCATTGGCTCGGGGAGCTGTTTTTT; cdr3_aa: CASSHWLGELFF
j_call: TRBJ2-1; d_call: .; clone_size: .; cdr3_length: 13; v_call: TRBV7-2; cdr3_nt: TGTGCCAGCGGGAGTACATCCTACAATGAGCAGTTCTTC; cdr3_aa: CASGSTSYNEQFF
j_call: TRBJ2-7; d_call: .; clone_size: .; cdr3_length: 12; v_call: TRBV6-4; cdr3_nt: TGTGCCATTCCCTCCATTCCCCACGAGCAGTACTTC; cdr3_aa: CAIPSIPHEQYF
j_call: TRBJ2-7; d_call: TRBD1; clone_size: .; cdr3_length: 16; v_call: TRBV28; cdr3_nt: TGTGCCAGCAGTTTGAGCCCCTGGGGACAGGGTGACGAGCAGTACTTC; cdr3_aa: CASSLSPWGQGDEQYF
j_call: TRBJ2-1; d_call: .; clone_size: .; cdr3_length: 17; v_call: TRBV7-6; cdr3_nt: TGTGCCAGCAGCTTAGCACAGGCCGAAGGGGTGAACAATGAGCAGTTCTTC; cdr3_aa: CASSLAQAEGVNNEQFF
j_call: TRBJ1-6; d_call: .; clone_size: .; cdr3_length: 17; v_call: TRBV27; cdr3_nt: TGTGCCAGCAGAGCCATTATCGGGGGCCACGATAATTCACCCCTCCACTTT; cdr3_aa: CASRAIIGGHDNSPLHF
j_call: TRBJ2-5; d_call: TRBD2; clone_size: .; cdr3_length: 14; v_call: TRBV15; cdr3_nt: TGTGCCACCAGGATAGCGGGAGGGGGAGAGACCCAGTACTTC; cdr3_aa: CATRIAGGGETQYF
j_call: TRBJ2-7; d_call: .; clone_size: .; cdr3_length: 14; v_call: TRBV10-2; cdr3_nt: TGCGCCAGCAGTGCCCACAGGGGAGGTAGTGAGCAGTACTTC; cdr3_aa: CASSAHRGGSEQYF
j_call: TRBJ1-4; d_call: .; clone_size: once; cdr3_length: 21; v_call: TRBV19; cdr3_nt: TGTGCCCTCATCCTGTACCCAACCGGCCGGGACGACCGAACCATTAATGAAAAACTGTTTTTT; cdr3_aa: CALILYPTGRDDRTINEKLFF
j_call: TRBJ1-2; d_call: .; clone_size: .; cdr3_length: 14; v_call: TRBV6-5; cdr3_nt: TGTGCCAGCAGTTCCCAGGACCTGTCCTATGGCTACACCTTC; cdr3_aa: CASSSQDLSYGYTF
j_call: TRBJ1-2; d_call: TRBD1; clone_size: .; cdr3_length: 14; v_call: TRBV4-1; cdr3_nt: TGCGCCAGCAGAATGGGACAGGGAACCTATGGCTACACCTTC; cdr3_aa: CASRMGQGTYGYTF
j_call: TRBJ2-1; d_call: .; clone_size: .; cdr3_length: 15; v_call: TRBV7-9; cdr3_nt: TGTGCCAGCAGCTTACCCCTAGACGGGGACAATGAGCAGTTCTTC; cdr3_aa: CASSLPLDGDNEQFF
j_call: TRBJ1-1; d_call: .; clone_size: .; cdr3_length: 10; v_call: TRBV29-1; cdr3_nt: TGCAGCGTTGAACGGGGTGAAGCTTTCTTT; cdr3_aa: CSVERGEAFF
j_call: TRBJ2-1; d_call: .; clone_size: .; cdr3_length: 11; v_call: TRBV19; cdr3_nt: TGTGCCAGTACCAACCTCGTTGAGCAGTTCTTC; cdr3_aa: CASTNLVEQFF
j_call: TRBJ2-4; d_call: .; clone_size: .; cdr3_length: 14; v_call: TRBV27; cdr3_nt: TGTCCTATTCCCTTACTTCTGGGCAAAAACATTCAGTACTTC; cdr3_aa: CPIPLLLGKNIQYF
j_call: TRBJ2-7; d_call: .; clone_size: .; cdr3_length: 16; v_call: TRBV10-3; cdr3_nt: TGTGCCATCAGTGAGTCGGTGGCAGCCCCGAACTACGAGCAGTACTTC; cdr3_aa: CAISESVAAPNYEQYF
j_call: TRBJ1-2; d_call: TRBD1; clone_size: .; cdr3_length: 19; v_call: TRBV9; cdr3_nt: TGTGCCAGCAGCGACCCAGTCCGGGACAGGGGGGGGTTGAGCTATGGCTACACCTTC; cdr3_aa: CASSDPVRDRGGLSYGYTF
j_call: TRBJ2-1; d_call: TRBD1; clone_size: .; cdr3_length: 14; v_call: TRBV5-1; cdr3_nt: TGCGCCAGCGGACATTGGACAGGGGACAATGAGCAGTTCTTC; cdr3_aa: CASGHWTGDNEQFF
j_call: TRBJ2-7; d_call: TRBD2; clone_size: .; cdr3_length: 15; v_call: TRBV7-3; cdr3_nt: TGTGCCAGCAGCTTAACCCTGGGACTAGCGAGCGAGCAGTACTTC; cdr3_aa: CASSLTLGLASEQYF
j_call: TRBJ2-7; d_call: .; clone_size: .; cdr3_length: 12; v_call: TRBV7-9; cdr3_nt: TGTGCCAGCAGCTTTGGGAGTTACGAGCAGTACTTC; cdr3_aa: CASSFGSYEQYF
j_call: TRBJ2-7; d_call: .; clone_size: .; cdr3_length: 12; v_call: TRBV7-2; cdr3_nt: TGTGCCAGCAGCTCGCCAAGCTACGAGCAGTACTTC; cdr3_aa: CASSSPSYEQYF
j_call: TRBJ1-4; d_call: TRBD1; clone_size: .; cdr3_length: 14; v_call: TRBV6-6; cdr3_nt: TGTGCCAGCAGTTACGTGCAGGGGGCTGAAAAACTGTTTTTT; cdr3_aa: CASSYVQGAEKLFF
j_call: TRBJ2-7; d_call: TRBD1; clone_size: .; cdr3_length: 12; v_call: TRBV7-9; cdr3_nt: TGTGCCAGCACCTTAACAGGGGCCGAGCAGTACTTC; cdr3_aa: CASTLTGAEQYF
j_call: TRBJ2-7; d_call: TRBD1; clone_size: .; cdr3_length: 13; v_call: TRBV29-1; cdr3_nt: TGCAGCGGATCCGGGACAGGGGGTTACGAGCAGTACTTC; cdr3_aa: CSGSGTGGYEQYF
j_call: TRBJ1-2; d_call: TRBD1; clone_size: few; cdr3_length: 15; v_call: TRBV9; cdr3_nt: TGTGCCAGCAGCGCCTGGACAGGTCCTAACTATGGCTACACCTTC; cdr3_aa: CASSAWTGPNYGYTF